Listed here are 6 T cell receptor beta chains from one sample, sequenced in a study of early T cells in non-severe SARS-CoV-2 infection. In TCRdb, the 5' RACE reads were re-called with MiXCR into one record per CDR3 protein. Seen here are under 95,000 distinct CDR3 sequences, about 15% observed once, and the top ten hold less than 7%. What was sequenced was whole blood. Source of these receptors: an adult who was a healthcare worker with PCR-confirmed SARS-CoV-2 infection or an uninfected control (not recorded which).

This clonotype was found a few times. This rearrangement joins TRBV5-1 to TRBJ2-1, with D maybe TRBD2 (6 bases). CDR1 and CDR2 (germline): SGHRS, YFSETQ. Trimming removed 0 bases from V and 7 bases from J, with 11 bases in between. The CDR3 spans 14 residues. CDR3 nucleotides: TGCGCCAGCAGCTTGGGGGGGACTCGAAATGAGCAGTTCTTC. It yields the protein CASSLGGTRNEQFF.

This clonotype was seen more than once but under ten times. The chain has TRBV7-2 and TRBJ2-7; D uncertain. Trimming left V 2 bases short and J 2 bases short, with 10 bases between. CDR3 size: 14 residues. CDR1 and CDR2 from the germline V gene are SGHTA and FQGNSA. Here the CDR3 reads CASSLKGGPYEQYF. CDR3 in DNA: TGTGCCAGCAGCTTAAAGGGTGGTCCCTACGAGCAGTACTTC.

V gene TRBV6-1 combines with J gene TRBJ2-3; 7 bases fit TRBD1. CDR1 is MNHNS, CDR2 SASEGT, per germline. The V and J ends lost 1 base and 0 bases, in that order; junction bases with no gene match: 1. The CDR3 covers 15 residues. The CDR3 sequence: CASSEGTGSTDTQYF. In DNA form, the CDR3 reads TGTGCCAGCAGTGAAGGGACAGGCAGCACAGATACGCAGTATTTT.

This clonotype came up a few times. The chain carries TRBV27 and TRBJ1-6; D perhaps matches TRBD1 (5 bases). Germline V CDR1 and CDR2: MNHEY, SMNVEV (reference sequence). The CDR3 totals 13 residues. Trimming left V 8 bases short and J 4 bases short, with 9 bases between. CDR3 nucleotide sequence: TGTGCCAGCGGGGGAGATTATAATTCACCCCTCCACTTT. Translation: CASGGDYNSPLHF.

The chain links TRBV7-2 to TRBJ1-5; D ambiguous. This CDR3 region has 15 residues. In germline, CDR1 is SGHTA, CDR2 FQGNSA. V was clipped by 5 bases and J by 1 base, with 12 bases between them. The CDR3 bases are TGTGCCAGCAGCCATGGTAGGCTCAGCAATCAGCCCCAGCATTTT. This encodes CASSHGRLSNQPQHF.

As to this clonotype: The CDR3 end shows no conserved phenylalanine or tryptophan, and so a read error is likely. This chain uses TRBV4-1 with TRBJ1-1; possibly TRBD1 for D (5 bases). The CDR3 covers 14 residues. Trimming took off 0 bases at V and 3 bases at J, with 8 bases between the two ends. In germline, CDR1 is MGHRA, CDR2 YSYEKL. The CDR3 DNA reads as TGCGCCAGCAGCCAAGACCCGGGGCACACTGAAGCTTTCTCT. It codes for CASSQDPGHTEAFS.